One and the same sample provided the 15 T cell receptor beta chains below, sequenced in a study of blood T cell repertoires in COVID-19. Only in-frame clones appear in the TCRdb table, and some are missing; sequencing was by immunoSEQ multiplex PCR. The sample records around 250,000 clones, roughly 88% being singletons. The sequenced material came from peripheral blood. These receptors were collected from a human donor in a cohort sampled during active COVID-19.

The chain has TRBV5-1 and TRBJ2-3; TRBD2 might be the D (6 bases). CDR1 and CDR2 from the germline V gene are SGHRS and YFSETQ. V shed 5 bases and J shed 0 bases, with 10 bases lying between them. The CDR3 loop spans 14 amino acids. DNA of the CDR3: TGCGCCAGCAGTAGCGGCCCTAGCACAGATACGCAGTATTTT. This gives the protein CASSSGPSTDTQYF. The full variable domain, with the rest looked up from reference TRBV5-1 and TRBJ2-3, is KAGVTQTPRYLIKTRGQQVTLSCSPISGHRSVSWYQQTPGQGLQFLFEYFSETQRNKGNFPGRFSGRQFSNSRSEMNVSTLELGDSALYLCASSSGPSTDTQYFGPGTRLTVL.

This chain uses TRBV7-9 with TRBJ1-5; a possible D gene is TRBD1 (6 bases). The CDR3 totals 13 residues. Germline lookup yields CDR1 SEHNR and CDR2 FQNEAQ (reference sequence). V dropped 1 base and J dropped 6 bases, with 7 bases sitting between them. Here the CDR3 reads CASSLEGVQPQHF. The CDR3, as DNA: TGTGCCAGCAGCTTAGAGGGGGTTCAGCCCCAGCATTTT.

V and J are TRBV11-2 and TRBJ2-2; 8 bases are shared with TRBD1. The CDR3 is 16 residues long. With 1 base clipped from V and 4 bases from J, the junction kept 5 bases outside the gene matches. Germline assignment: CDR1 SGHAT and CDR2 FQNNGV. CDR3 in amino acids: CASSLALDRATGELFF. The DNA for the CDR3 is TGTGCCAGCAGCTTAGCATTGGACAGGGCCACCGGGGAGCTGTTTTTT.

The V gene is TRBV9, the J gene TRBJ2-7; possibly TRBD2 for D (7 bases). Germline-derived CDR1 and CDR2 are SGDLS and YYNGEE. The CDR3 spans 15 residues. Trimming took off 0 bases at V and 3 bases at J, with 13 bases between the two ends. The chain's CDR3 is CASSVVGGGYYEQYF. Here the CDR3 DNA reads TGTGCCAGCAGCGTAGTAGGGGGGGGATACTACGAGCAGTACTTC.

The V call is TRBV14, the J call TRBJ2-3; TRBD2 matches at 8 bases. The CDR3 runs to 15 residues. Germline-derived CDR1 and CDR2 are SGHDN and FVKESK. Trimming removed 0 bases from V and 9 bases from J; junction bases left unmatched: 8. The CDR3 nucleotides are TGTGCCAGCAGCCAAGATAGCGGGGTCGGACGGACGCAGTATTTT. As protein: CASSQDSGVGRTQYF.

V usage is TRBV27 and J usage is TRBJ1-1; a weak D match, TRBD1 (5 bases). CDR3 size: 16 residues. V was pared by 6 bases and J by 1 base, with 18 bases between. Germline CDR1 reads MNHEY; CDR2 reads SMNVEV (reference sequence). In nucleotides, the CDR3 is TGTGCCAGCAGCCTGAGGACATCTGATCGGAACACTGAAGCTTTCTTT. Protein product: CASSLRTSDRNTEAFF.

The rearrangement uses TRBV5-4 and TRBJ2-7, with 10 bases fitting TRBD2. This CDR3 contains 15 residues. With V trimmed by 3 bases and J by 4 bases, 7 bases remained unmatched. Germline CDR1 reads SGHNT; CDR2 reads YYREEE (reference sequence). The CDR3 is CASSYGGTSDYEQYF. CDR3 DNA sequence: TGTGCCAGCAGCTATGGGGGGACTAGCGATTACGAGCAGTACTTC.

The chain combines TRBV28 with TRBJ2-7; 8 nucleotides agree with TRBD1. Germline CDR1 is MDHEN and CDR2 is SYDVKM. V was pared by 5 bases and J by 1 base, with 7 bases of the junction left unmatched. This CDR3 has 15 residues. The CDR3 DNA reads TGTGCCAGCAGTACGACAGGGGCAGGTTCCTACGAGCAGTACTTC. Its translation: CASSTTGAGSYEQYF.

The chain joins TRBV6-5 to TRBJ1-3; a possible D gene is TRBD1 (5 bases). The CDR3 contains 14 residues. Germline assignment: CDR1 MNHEY and CDR2 SVGAGI. V lost 7 bases to trimming and J lost 0 bases, with 10 bases between them. For the CDR3, the DNA is TGTGCCAGCAATCTCGACAGCTCTGGAAACACCATATATTTT. It encodes CASNLDSSGNTIYF.

The chain carries TRBV27 and TRBJ1-4; 8 bases are shared with TRBD1. J was trimmed by 5 bases and V by 8 bases; bases with no gene match: 19. Looked up from germline, CDR1 is MNHEY and CDR2 is SMNVEV (reference sequence). This CDR3 is 18 amino acids long. CDR3 in DNA: TGTGCCAGCTACCCACTTGGGGACAGGTTTCGTTCGAATGAAAAACTGTTTTTT. Its translation: CASYPLGDRFRSNEKLFF.

The V gene is TRBV2, the J gene TRBJ2-5; D is ambiguous. This CDR3 spans 13 amino acids. Germline V gene data show CDR1 as SNHLY and CDR2 as FYNNEI. V lost 2 bases and J lost 6, with 10 bases in between. The CDR3 sequence: CASSELAAKTQYF. The CDR3 DNA reads as TGTGCCAGCAGTGAACTGGCGGCAAAGACCCAGTACTTC.

The chain links TRBV10-3 to TRBJ1-3; 12 bases map to TRBD1. CDR1 is ENHRY, CDR2 SYGVKD, per germline. V lost 10 bases to trimming and J lost 3 bases; unmatched junction nucleotides: 4. CDR3 size: 14 residues. CDR3 DNA: TGTGCCACGGGACAGGGGGCTAGTGGAAACACCATATATTTT. Translating gives CATGQGASGNTIYF.

The V gene is TRBV18, the J gene TRBJ2-1, with 7 bases fitting TRBD2. The J segment lost 7 bases and the V segment lost 4 bases, leaving 16 bases of the junction unmatched. Germline V gene lookup returns CDR1 KGHSH and CDR2 LQKENI. The CDR3 has 17 residues. The CDR3 protein is CASSLILGAGDGNEQFF. In nucleotides, the CDR3 is TGTGCCAGCTCACTCATACTTGGGGCGGGAGACGGAAATGAGCAGTTCTTC.

This clone appeared once. The chain joins TRBV28 to TRBJ2-3, with no clear D. The CDR3 is 12 amino acids. Trimming pared 9 bases from V and 0 bases from J, leaving 7 bases between. The germline V gene encodes CDR1 MDHEN and CDR2 SYDVKM. Here the CDR3 reads CASRSSTDTQYF. The CDR3 DNA reads TGTGCCAGTAGATCTAGCACAGATACGCAGTATTTT.

The chain links TRBV25-1 to TRBJ2-7; D is uncertain. There are 12 residues in the CDR3. Trimming pared 6 bases from V and 6 bases from J, leaving 12 bases between. Per the germline V gene, CDR1 is MGHDK and CDR2 is SYGVNS. CDR3 region: CASSSPGTEQYF. CDR3 bases: TGTGCCAGCAGCTCCCCGGGTACCGAGCAGTACTTC.